This section outlines one T cell receptor beta chain sequence together with its context. This CDR3 is 14 amino acids long. Germline V gene lookup returns CDR1 SGHKS and CDR2 YYEKEE (reference sequence). Trimming stripped 0 bases from V and 5 bases from J, with 11 bases between. The data were obtained in a study of OX40 agonist ivuxolimab in advanced cancers. Sequencing was performed with immunoSEQ multiplex PCR; in TCRdb, only in-frame clones are kept and a portion is missing. The sample includes tens of thousands of clones, roughly nine tenths of them seen just once. The receptor's source is an adult with an advanced solid tumor such as melanoma, head and neck, liver or kidney cancer. The specimen was CD4+ or CD8+ T cells sorted from blood, collected in a trial of the OX40 agonist ivuxolimab. The gene calls are TRBV5-5 and TRBJ2-5; a weak D match, TRBD1 (5 bases). CDR3 sequence: CASSLVQAPETQYF. The CDR3 bases are TGTGCCAGCAGCTTGGTACAGGCCCCCGAGACCCAGTACTTC.